Sequencing of this TCR beta chain was carried out in a study of T cells after yellow fever vaccination. Whole-study findings and limits: Weaker, the secondary response peaked sooner, at day 5 versus 15.

CDR1 is SEHNR, CDR2 FQNEAQ, per germline (reference sequence). The V end lost 3 bases, the J end lost 5 bases, and 22 bases lay between the germline ends. This CDR3 has 17 residues. Remarks on this clonotype: Its specificity is not known.

TCRdb independently ran MiXCR on the 5' RACE reads; one entry per CDR3 protein. The sample carries under 700,000 distinct CDR3 sequences, 17% recorded once. The sequencing here drew on PBMCs, taken 5 days after the first yellow fever vaccination. The sequence was obtained from a man younger than 35 who received the YFV17D yellow fever vaccine. V is TRBV7-9 and J is TRBJ2-5; D possibly corresponds to TRBD1 (5 bases). CDR3 protein: CASSLGSRQGNRETQYF. CDR3 DNA: TGTGCCAGCAGCTTGGGGTCGAGGCAGGGAAATCGGGAGACCCAGTACTTC. The full variable domain, in which reference TRBV7-9 and TRBJ2-5 provide the parts outside the CDR3, is DTGVSQNPRHKITKRGQNVTFRCDPISEHNRLYWYRQTLGQGPEFLTYFQNEAQLEKSRLLSDRFSAERPKGSFSTLEIQRTEQGDSAMYLCASSLGSRQGNRETQYFGPGTRLLVL.